What follows are 27 T cell receptor beta chains derived from one specimen sequenced in a study of T cells in Graves' hyperthyroidism and ophthalmopathy. RNA transcripts gave rise to amplified TCR beta CDR3 regions. HTBI primers drove first-round RT-PCR of the TCR CDR3. TCRdb re-called the multiplex PCR reads through MiXCR, storing one row per CDR3 protein. The sample contains approximately 400,000 distinct CDR3 sequences, more than 13% of which appear only once. Sample: blood. The receptors were gathered from a woman aged 25-40 years with Graves' hyperthyroidism.

This clonotype was seen repeatedly, ten times or more. The V and J genes are TRBV7-2 and TRBJ2-5; unclear D gene. CDR1 and CDR2 (germline): SGHTA, FQGNSA. The CDR3 sequence is 14 residues long. Between the trimmed V and J ends, which lost 2 bases and 2 bases, there was a span of 9 bases. The CDR3 reads CASSLYPGQETQYF. CDR3 bases: TGTGCCAGCAGCTTATACCCCGGGCAAGAGACCCAGTACTTC.

This clonotype has ten or more counts. The chain has TRBV5-1 and TRBJ2-7, with D possibly being TRBD2 (6 bases). The CDR3 is 14 residues long. V dropped 5 bases and J dropped 0 bases, with 12 bases sitting between them. From germline, CDR1 is SGHRS and CDR2 YFSETQ. The CDR3 DNA reads TGCGCCAGCAGATCCACCGGGAGCTCCTACGAGCAGTACTTC. It is translated as CASRSTGSSYEQYF.

The chain has TRBV6-2 or TRBV6-3 and TRBJ2-2; weak D call: TRBD2 (5 bases). Germline lookup yields CDR1 MNHEY and CDR2 SVGEGT. This CDR3 is 15 amino acids long. Trimming stripped 5 bases from V and 8 bases from J, with 18 bases between. CDR3: CASSNRELRPGELFF. DNA of the CDR3: TGTGCCAGCAGTAACCGGGAACTGCGCCCGGGGGAGCTGTTTTTT.

This clonotype occurred a few times. The genes are TRBV18 and TRBJ2-2; 8 bases line up with TRBD1. Germline V lookup: CDR1 KGHSH, CDR2 LQKENI. The CDR3 runs 15 residues. V shed 3 bases and J 4 bases; nucleotides not matched to a gene: 4. In DNA form, the CDR3 reads TGTGCCAGCTCACCTGGACAGGGCGGCACCGGGGAGCTGTTTTTT. This encodes CASSPGQGGTGELFF.

The chain links TRBV4-2 to TRBJ2-1; a weak D match, TRBD2 (6 bases). The CDR3 is 14 amino acids. Trimming cost V 0 bases and J 9 bases, with 12 bases left between them. Germline values: CDR1 LGHNA, CDR2 YNFKEQ. CDR3 sequence (DNA): TGTGCCAGCAGCCAAGACCCGTTGGGAGGTGAGCAGTTCTTC. Its translation is CASSQDPLGGEQFF.

The chain recombines TRBV12-3 or TRBV12-4 with TRBJ2-3; D call uncertain. The germline V and J ends were trimmed by 7 bases and 2 bases, with 10 bases remaining between them. The CDR3 sequence is 13 residues long. Written as DNA, the CDR3 is TGTGCCAGCACCCGGGTCGTCACAGATACGCAGTATTTT. Translated, it gives CASTRVVTDTQYF.

In its sample, this clonotype was seen many times. The chain carries TRBV7-9 and TRBJ2-3; TRBD2 matches 8 bases. After removal of 1 base from V and 3 bases from J, the junction contained 6 bases not matched to a gene. The CDR3 spans 16 residues. Germline-derived CDR1 and CDR2 are SEHNR and FQNEAQ (reference sequence). The CDR3 DNA reads as TGTGCCAGCAGCTTAGTTAGCGGGAAGGTAACAGATACGCAGTATTTT. This translates into CASSLVSGKVTDTQYF.

Ten or more counts support this clonotype. This chain links TRBV5-1 with TRBJ2-5, with 7 bases that match TRBD1. V shed 5 bases and J 4 bases; nucleotides not matched to a gene: 8. The CDR3 is 14 residues long. CDR1 and CDR2 from the germline V gene are SGHRS and YFSETQ. Here the CDR3 reads CASSQGTGAETQYF. CDR3 bases: TGCGCCAGCAGTCAGGGAACAGGGGCAGAGACCCAGTACTTC.

This clonotype was observed many times. V and J are TRBV12-3 or TRBV12-4 and TRBJ2-1, with TRBD2 matching over 15 bases. V trimming: 5 bases; J trimming: 9 bases; junction bases outside the gene matches: 5. The CDR3 loop spans 15 amino acids. The CDR3 coding sequence is TGTGCCAGCAGTCGGACTAGCGGGAGGGCAGTTGAGCAGTTCTTC. This gives the protein CASSRTSGRAVEQFF.

The sample holds many counts of this clonotype. J is TRBJ2-5 and V is TRBV28; 9 bases align to TRBD2. This CDR3 spans 17 amino acids. Germline V gene sequence: CDR1 MDHEN, CDR2 SYDVKM. J gave up 6 bases and V 3 bases, and 14 bases lay outside the gene matches. As DNA, the CDR3 is TGTGCCAGCAGTTTTTCAGGGCGGGAGGGGGCTGGGAAGACCCAGTACTTC. This translates into CASSFSGREGAGKTQYF. The whole variable domain, remainder taken from reference TRBV28 and TRBJ2-5, is DVKVTQSSRYLVKRTGEKVFLECVQDMDHENMFWYRQDPGLGLRLIYFSYDVKMKEKGDIPEGYSVSREKKERFSLILESASTNQTSMYLCASSFSGREGAGKTQYFGPGTRLLVL.

The chain recombines TRBV10-1 with TRBJ2-3; 12 bases are shared with TRBD2. V was clipped by 4 bases and J by 1 base; unmatched bases: 3. Germline CDR1 is WNHNN and CDR2 is SYGVQD (reference sequence). This CDR3 spans 16 amino acids. Written as DNA, the CDR3 is TGCGCCAGCAGTGGGGCTAGCGGGAGGGGCACAGATACGCAGTATTTT. Residues: CASSGASGRGTDTQYF.

In this sample, this clonotype turned up a few times. This rearrangement joins TRBV12-3 or TRBV12-4 to TRBJ2-7, with 7 bases identical to TRBD2. The CDR3 consists of 13 residues. J lost 4 bases, V lost 4 bases, and 4 bases had no gene match. DNA of the CDR3: TGTGCCAGCAGTTCCAGCGGGATATACGAGCAGTACTTC. Translated, it gives CASSSSGIYEQYF.

This clonotype was counted at least ten times. The chain employs TRBV20-1 and TRBJ1-5, with D uncertain. Trimming left V 6 bases short and J 11 bases short, with 23 bases between. This CDR3 is built from 14 residues. Germline CDR1 reads DFQATT; CDR2 reads SNEGSKA (reference sequence). DNA of the CDR3: TGCAGTGCCAACTCACTGACGGGGTCAATGGCCCAGCATTTT. Protein sequence: CSANSLTGSMAQHF.

CDR3 bases: TGCGCCAGCAGCTTGGAACCGGGCCTTAACGCTGAAGCTTTCTTT. Amino acids: CASSLEPGLNAEAFF. This rearrangement joins TRBV5-1 to TRBJ1-1; D call uncertain. The CDR3 is made up of 15 amino acids. Trimming took 0 bases from V and 6 from J, leaving 15 bases between them. Germline-derived CDR1 and CDR2 are SGHRS and YFSETQ. Complete variable domain (other parts from reference TRBV5-1 and TRBJ1-1): KAGVTQTPRYLIKTRGQQVTLSCSPISGHRSVSWYQQTPGQGLQFLFEYFSETQRNKGNFPGRFSGRQFSNSRSEMNVSTLELGDSALYLCASSLEPGLNAEAFFGQGTRLTVV.

This clonotype was found many times. The chain recombines TRBV7-3 with TRBJ2-3; no clear D. CDR1 is SGHTA, CDR2 FQGTGA, per germline. CDR3 size: 16 residues. Trimming took 4 bases from V and 3 from J, leaving 17 bases between them. The chain's CDR3 is CASSSLSPKWTDTQYF. The CDR3 coding sequence is TGTGCCAGCAGCTCACTTTCTCCGAAGTGGACAGATACGCAGTATTTT.

Many counts were recorded for this clonotype. The J gene is TRBJ1-1, the V gene TRBV5-1, with 7 positions matching TRBD1. Germline CDR1 and CDR2: SGHRS and YFSETQ. CDR3 size: 14 residues. J lost 4 bases, V lost 4 bases, and 7 bases had no gene match. The DNA for the CDR3 is TGCGCCAGCAGCACACAGGGGAGCGGCACTGAAGCTTTCTTT. It is translated as CASSTQGSGTEAFF.

This clonotype has a count of ten or more. This chain's CDR3 is CASSPWDSYYGYTF. Here the CDR3 DNA reads TGTGCCAGCAGTCCCTGGGATTCCTACTATGGCTACACCTTC. The rearrangement links TRBV27 to TRBJ1-2; no clear D. V lost 5 bases and J 3 bases, leaving 13 bases between the germline ends. The CDR3 is 14 amino acids. Germline V gene sequence: CDR1 MNHEY, CDR2 SMNVEV (reference sequence).

As for this clonotype: A much larger clone lies a single base off, so this may be a read error. The rearrangement joins TRBV20-1 to TRBJ2-2; D may match TRBD1 or TRBD2 (6 bases each). This CDR3 region has 13 residues. From germline, CDR1 is DFQATT and CDR2 SNEGSKA (reference sequence). Written as DNA, the CDR3 is TGCAGTGCTAGGGAGGGGGTCACCGCGGAGCTGTTTTTT. This translates into CSAREGVTAELFF.

This clonotype has ten or more counts. The chain is built from TRBV7-6 and TRBJ2-5; tentatively, D is TRBD2 (5 bases). Germline CDR1 SGHVS, CDR2 FNYEAQ. The CDR3 contains 14 residues. The V and J ends lost 1 base and 3 bases respectively, with 9 bases between them. Written as DNA, the CDR3 is TGTGCCAGCAGCTTAGGGGGAGAGAAAGAGACCCAGTACTTC. Translated, it gives CASSLGGEKETQYF.

This clonotype was seen a handful of times. The V call is TRBV24-1, the J call TRBJ1-2, with 7 bases lining up with TRBD1. The germline CDR1 and CDR2 sequences are KGHDR and SFDVKD. Germline trimming cut 2 bases from V and 5 bases from J; bases unmatched to any gene: 4. The CDR3 consists of 14 residues. CDR3 residues: CATSDYRGTYGYTF. In DNA form, the CDR3 reads TGTGCCACCAGTGATTACAGGGGAACATATGGCTACACCTTC.

CDR3: CSATRGVYEQYF. The DNA of the CDR3 is TGCAGTGCTACCCGGGGGGTCTACGAGCAGTACTTC. The V and J genes are TRBV20-1 and TRBJ2-7; 7 nucleotides agree with TRBD2. The CDR3 length is 12 residues. CDR1 is DFQATT and CDR2 is SNEGSKA in the germline V gene (reference sequence). The V and J ends lost 4 bases and 3 bases, in that order; junction bases with no gene match: 3.

In its sample, this clonotype was seen many times. The chain couples TRBV30 to TRBJ2-2, with a tentative D call TRBD2 (6 bases). Trimming cost V 0 bases and J 6 bases, with 8 bases left between them. There are 13 residues in the CDR3. Germline values: CDR1 GTSNPN, CDR2 SVGIG (reference sequence). DNA of the CDR3: TGTGCCTGGAGTGTACAGCGGGCCGGGGAGCTGTTTTTT. The encoded protein is CAWSVQRAGELFF. Looking up the rest from reference TRBV30 and TRBJ2-2 gives the full variable domain: SQTIHQWPATLVQPVGSPLSLECTVEGTSNPNLYWYRQAAGRGLQLLFYSVGIGQISSEVPQNLSASRPQDRQFILSSKKLLLSDSGFYLCAWSVQRAGELFFGEGSRLTVL.

This clonotype was counted at least ten times. The chain carries TRBV19 and TRBJ2-5, with 14 bases aligning to TRBD2. Trimming cost V 7 bases and J 7 bases; bases outside gene matches: 14. The CDR3 covers 17 residues. Germline V CDR1 and CDR2: LNHDA, SQIVND (reference sequence). CDR3 in amino acids: CASKERTSGRQGATQYF. CDR3 sequence (DNA): TGTGCCAGTAAGGAGAGGACTAGCGGGAGGCAAGGGGCGACCCAGTACTTC.

This clonotype has only a few counts. This chain links TRBV19 with TRBJ1-2, with TRBD1 matching 7 bases. Germline V lookup: CDR1 LNHDA, CDR2 SQIVND (reference sequence). The CDR3 contains 15 residues. The V gene end was trimmed by 6 bases and the J gene end by 0 bases; junction bases not matched to a gene: 7. The CDR3 sequence: CASSRGQAANYGYTF. CDR3 nucleotides: TGTGCCAGTAGCCGAGGACAGGCTGCTAACTATGGCTACACCTTC.

This clonotype showed up many times. The chain has TRBV5-1 and TRBJ2-7, with D perhaps matching TRBD1 (5 bases). CDR1 SGHRS and CDR2 YFSETQ come from the germline V gene. The CDR3 is made up of 15 amino acids. The V end was cut by 5 bases, the J end by 3 bases, with 18 bases between. CDR3 DNA sequence: TGCGCCAGCAGTCCCGACAGCCCTTTACTCTACGAGCAGTACTTC. Translation: CASSPDSPLLYEQYF.

Many counts were recorded for this clonotype. The chain is built from TRBV30 and TRBJ2-1; TRBD1 matches at 8 bases. The CDR3 sequence is 14 residues long. The ends lost 6 bases at V and 2 bases at J; junction bases unmatched: 6. Germline loops: CDR1 GTSNPN, CDR2 SVGIG (reference sequence). This CDR3 is CACEQGEAYNEQFF. The CDR3 DNA is TGTGCCTGTGAACAGGGGGAGGCCTACAATGAGCAGTTCTTC.

This clonotype was counted a few times. Compared with germline, one end of the junction differs, possibly owing to a read error. For the CDR3, the DNA is TGTGCCAGCAGCCAAGAAGGGGTTTTAAGAGGGGAACTGTTTTTT. Its protein product is CASSQEGVLRGELFF. V and J are TRBV3-1 and TRBJ2-2, with D perhaps assigned TRBD1 or TRBD2 (5 bases each). The germline CDR1 and CDR2 sequences are LGHDT and YNNKEL (reference sequence). The CDR3 extends over 15 amino acids.